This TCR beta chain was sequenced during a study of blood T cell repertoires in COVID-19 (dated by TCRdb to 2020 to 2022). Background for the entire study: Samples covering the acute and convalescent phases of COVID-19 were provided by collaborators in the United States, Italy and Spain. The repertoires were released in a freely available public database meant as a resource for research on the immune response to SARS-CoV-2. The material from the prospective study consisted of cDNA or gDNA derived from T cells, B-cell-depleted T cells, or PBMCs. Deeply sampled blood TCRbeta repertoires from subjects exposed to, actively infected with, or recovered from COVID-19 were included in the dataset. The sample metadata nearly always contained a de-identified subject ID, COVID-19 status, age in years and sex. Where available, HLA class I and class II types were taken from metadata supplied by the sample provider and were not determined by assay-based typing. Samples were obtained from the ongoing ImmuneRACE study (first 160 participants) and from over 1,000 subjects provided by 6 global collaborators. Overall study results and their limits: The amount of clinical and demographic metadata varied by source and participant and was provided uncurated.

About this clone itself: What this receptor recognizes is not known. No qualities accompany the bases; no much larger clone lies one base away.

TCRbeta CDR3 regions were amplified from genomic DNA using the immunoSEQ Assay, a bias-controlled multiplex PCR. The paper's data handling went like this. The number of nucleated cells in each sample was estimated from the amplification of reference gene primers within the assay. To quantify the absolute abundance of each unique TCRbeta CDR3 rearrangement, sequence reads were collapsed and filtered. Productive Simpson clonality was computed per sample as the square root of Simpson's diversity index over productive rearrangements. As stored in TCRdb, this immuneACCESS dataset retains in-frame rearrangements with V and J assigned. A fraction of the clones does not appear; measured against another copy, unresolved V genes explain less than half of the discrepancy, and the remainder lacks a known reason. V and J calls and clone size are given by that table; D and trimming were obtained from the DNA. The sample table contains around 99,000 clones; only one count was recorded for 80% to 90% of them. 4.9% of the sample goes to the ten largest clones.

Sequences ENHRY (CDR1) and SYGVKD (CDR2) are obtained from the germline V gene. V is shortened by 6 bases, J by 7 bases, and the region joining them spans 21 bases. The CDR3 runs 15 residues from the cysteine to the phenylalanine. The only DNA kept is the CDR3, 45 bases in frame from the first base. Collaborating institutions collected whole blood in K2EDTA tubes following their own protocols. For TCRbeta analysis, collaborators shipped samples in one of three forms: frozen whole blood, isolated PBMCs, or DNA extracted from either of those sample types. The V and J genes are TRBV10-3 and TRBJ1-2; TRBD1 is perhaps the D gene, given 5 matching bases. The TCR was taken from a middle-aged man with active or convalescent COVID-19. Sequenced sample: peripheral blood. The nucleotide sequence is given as TGTGCCATCAGGCCGTCAGGGCCCCTTATGAGTGGCTACACCTTC. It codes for CAIRPSGPLMSGYTF.